This passage covers 32 T cell receptor beta chains from one sample sequenced in a study of blood T cell repertoires in COVID-19. Clones were sequenced by immunoSEQ multiplex PCR, and TCRdb holds only the in-frame ones, with some missing. The data show roughly 220,000 clones, roughly 80% seen once. The sample taken for sequencing was PBMCs or T cells enriched from blood (not recorded which). Receptor source: a middle-aged woman with acute COVID-19.

The genes are TRBV18 and TRBJ2-2; maybe TRBD1 (6 bases). CDR1 is KGHSH, CDR2 LQKENI, per germline. V lost 7 bases to trimming and J lost 2 bases, with 14 bases between them. The CDR3 covers 15 residues. CDR3 sequence: CASLPRDINTGELFF. The DNA for the CDR3 is TGTGCCAGCTTACCCCGGGACATCAACACCGGGGAGCTGTTTTTT.

V is TRBV2 and J is TRBJ2-5; D perhaps matches TRBD2 (5 bases). With 7 bases removed from V and 5 bases from J, the gap between germline ends came to 14 bases. CDR3 size: 13 residues. The germline CDR1 and CDR2 sequences are SNHLY and FYNNEI. CDR3 coding DNA: TGTGCCAGCAATCTAGCAGTTGCGGAGACCCAGTACTTC. Translation gives CASNLAVAETQYF.

The chain links TRBV24-1 to TRBJ2-1, with 7 nucleotides matching TRBD2. CDR3 size: 14 residues. The J segment lost 10 bases and the V segment lost 4 bases, leaving 9 bases of the junction unmatched. The germline V gene encodes CDR1 KGHDR and CDR2 SFDVKD. The DNA for the CDR3 is TGTGCCACCAGTGACCCACTAGCGCCGGCCGAGCAGTTCTTC. This codes for CATSDPLAPAEQFF.

V gene TRBV6-1 combines with J gene TRBJ2-7, with 9 bases matching TRBD1. Trimming removed 3 bases from V and 2 bases from J; junction bases left unmatched: 2. The CDR3 spans 14 residues. The V gene's germline CDR1 is MNHNS and CDR2 SASEGT. The CDR3 spells CASSDTGGPYEQYF. The CDR3 coding sequence is TGTGCCAGCAGTGATACAGGGGGCCCCTACGAGCAGTACTTC.

V is TRBV20-1 and J is TRBJ1-2, with D maybe TRBD1 (5 bases). V was shortened by 3 bases and J by 0 bases, with 11 bases between the two germline ends. Germline lookup yields CDR1 DFQATT and CDR2 SNEGSKA (reference sequence). The CDR3 runs 14 residues. This CDR3 is CSASEGRTNYGYTF. The CDR3 DNA reads TGCAGTGCTAGTGAGGGGCGGACTAACTATGGCTACACCTTC.

This clone was observed at least ten times. The chain links TRBV7-2 to TRBJ1-5; D uncertain. The germline V and J ends were trimmed by 5 bases and 9 bases, with 14 bases remaining between them. This CDR3 contains 13 residues. From germline, CDR1 is SGHTA and CDR2 FQGNSA. This chain's CDR3 is CASSQLTEGPQHF. As DNA, the CDR3 is TGTGCCAGCAGCCAACTTACGGAGGGGCCCCAGCATTTT.

A single count supports this clone. The chain uses TRBV6-5 and TRBJ1-2; no definite D call. Germline V gene data show CDR1 as MNHEY and CDR2 as SVGAGI. The CDR3 has 14 residues. The V gene lost 2 bases and the J gene lost 8 bases, with 15 bases spanning the gap. In nucleotides, the CDR3 is TGTGCCAGCAGTTACGGTGCGCGGGGAGAGGGCTACACCTTC. Translating gives CASSYGARGEGYTF.

The DNA for the CDR3 is TGTGCCAGCTCACCAGGGCGGACAGGACCCTATAGCAATCAGCCCCAGCATTTT. It specifies CASSPGRTGPYSNQPQHF. This sequence joins TRBV18 and TRBJ1-5; 7 positions match TRBD1. The CDR3 has 18 residues. Per the germline V gene, CDR1 is KGHSH and CDR2 is LQKENI. V lost 2 bases to trimming and J lost 0 bases; unmatched junction nucleotides: 10.

This clone has a single count. The chain links TRBV11-2 to TRBJ1-4; maybe TRBD1 (6 bases). Germline CDR1 is SGHAT and CDR2 is FQNNGV. This CDR3 region has 16 residues. V dropped 5 bases and J dropped 5 bases, with 18 bases sitting between them. The CDR3 nucleotides are TGTGCCAGCAGCAGACCACAGGGAGAACGAAATGAAAAACTGTTTTTT. This sequence encodes CASSRPQGERNEKLFF.

V and J are TRBV27 and TRBJ1-2, with D unresolved. Trimming took 5 bases from V and 7 from J, leaving 11 bases between them. Germline-derived CDR1 and CDR2 are MNHEY and SMNVEV (reference sequence). This CDR3 has 12 amino acids. The CDR3 DNA follows: TGTGCCAGCAGTGAAGAAGACTGTGGCTACACCTTC. It is translated as CASSEEDCGYTF.

The genes are TRBV5-1 and TRBJ1-2, with D perhaps TRBD1 (6 bases). The V and J ends lost 1 base and 7 bases respectively, with 11 bases between them. The CDR3 loop spans 13 amino acids. In germline, CDR1 is SGHRS, CDR2 YFSETQ. CDR3 coding DNA: TGCGCCAGCAGCTTGAAGGGGGTTAGTGGCTACACCTTC. It codes for CASSLKGVSGYTF.

For the CDR3, the DNA is TGTGCCTGGAGTGTTAGGGGACTAGTATTCACAGATACGCAGTATTTT. Amino acids: CAWSVRGLVFTDTQYF. The V call is TRBV30, the J call TRBJ2-3; 8 bases fit TRBD2. The trim removed 0 bases at V and 2 bases at J, leaving 7 bases unmatched. Germline-derived CDR1 and CDR2 are GTSNPN and SVGIG (reference sequence). CDR3 length: 16 amino acids.

This sequence joins TRBV28 and TRBJ1-2, with 8 bases aligning to TRBD1. CDR3 length equals 16 residues. Germline-derived CDR1 and CDR2 are MDHEN and SYDVKM. With 3 bases clipped from V and 8 bases from J, the junction kept 14 bases outside the gene matches. This chain's CDR3 is CASSFPQGATRSGYTF. In DNA, the CDR3 is TGTGCCAGCAGTTTTCCCCAGGGGGCGACTAGGTCGGGCTACACCTTC.

This chain links TRBV5-1 with TRBJ1-4; TRBD1 matches at 9 bases. Germline-derived CDR1 and CDR2 are SGHRS and YFSETQ. V lost 4 bases and J lost 5; bases outside the gene matches: 6. The CDR3 sequence is 15 residues long. The CDR3, as DNA: TGCGCCAGCAGCGAACAGGGGGCGGGGAATGAAAAACTGTTTTTT. Amino acid sequence: CASSEQGAGNEKLFF.

The V and J genes are TRBV12-1 and TRBJ2-7; TRBD2 is the table's D call, not checked against the DNA. TRBV12-1 has pseudogene status. The CDR3 consists of 13 residues. The CDR3 loop reads CASRTSGSYEQYF. CDR3 bases: TGTGCCAGTCGGACTAGCGGGAGCTACGAGCAGTACTTC.

The rearrangement joins TRBV2 to TRBJ1-6, with TRBD1 matching over 9 bases. Germline trimming cut 4 bases from V and 5 bases from J; bases unmatched to any gene: 3. The CDR3 has 15 residues. CDR1 and CDR2 (germline): SNHLY, FYNNEI. The CDR3 DNA reads as TGTGCCAGCAGTGCCCGGACAGGGGATAATTCACCCCTCCACTTT. It translates to CASSARTGDNSPLHF.

This sequence joins TRBV4-2 and TRBJ1-2; D unclear. The germline gives CDR1 LGHNA, CDR2 YNFKEQ. V was trimmed by 4 bases and J by 4 bases, leaving 16 bases between them. The CDR3 covers 15 residues. The CDR3 here is CASSLPRGHPYGYTF. DNA of the CDR3: TGTGCCAGCAGCCTCCCTCGAGGGCATCCCTATGGCTACACCTTC.

V gene TRBV7-2 combines with J gene TRBJ2-2; 8 positions match TRBD2. CDR1 is SGHTA, CDR2 FQGNSA, per germline. The V and J ends lost 4 bases and 7 bases, in that order; junction bases with no gene match: 11. This CDR3 spans 16 amino acids. CDR3 DNA: TGTGCCAGCAGCTCCGGCGGGACTAGTAGGATCGGGGAGCTGTTTTTT. Its protein product is CASSSGGTSRIGELFF.

V gene TRBV3-1 (or the pseudogene TRBV3-2) combines with J gene TRBJ2-3, with 7 bases matching TRBD2. The V gene end was trimmed by 0 bases and the J gene end by 5 bases; junction bases not matched to a gene: 11. Germline V gives CDR1 LGHDT, CDR2 YNNKEL (reference sequence). The CDR3 extends over 17 amino acids. The CDR3 loop reads CASSQDRKAPGGDTQYF. CDR3 in DNA: TGTGCCAGCAGCCAAGATCGGAAAGCGCCGGGGGGAGATACGCAGTATTTT.

This clone was recorded many times. CDR3 amino acids: CAWSAQGYRGYTF. The CDR3 bases are TGTGCCTGGAGTGCCCAGGGGTACCGCGGCTACACCTTC. This chain uses TRBV30 with TRBJ1-2; D perhaps matches TRBD1 (6 bases). The CDR3 has 13 amino acids. Germline values: CDR1 GTSNPN, CDR2 SVGIG (reference sequence). Trimming took off 1 base at V and 8 bases at J, with 14 bases between the two ends.

The chain has TRBV4-2 and TRBJ2-3; 9 nucleotides agree with TRBD2. Germline CDR1 reads LGHNA; CDR2 reads YNFKEQ. CDR3 length equals 17 residues. V lost 0 bases, J lost 5 bases, and 9 bases stayed unmatched. The CDR3 coding sequence is TGTGCCAGCAGCCAAGATTACGCGGGAGGGCCAGGAGATACGCAGTATTTT. Encoded protein: CASSQDYAGGPGDTQYF.

This sequence joins TRBV5-3 and TRBJ2-7, with D perhaps TRBD2 (6 bases). TRBV5-3 is filed as an ORF, its function uncertain. The length of the CDR3 is 13 residues. The ends were cut back, 2 bases at V and 5 bases at J, with 11 bases in the middle. The CDR3, as DNA: TGTGCCAGAAGCTTCGGTTGGGGGGACGAGCAGTACTTC. Amino acid sequence: CARSFGWGDEQYF.

The chain is built from TRBV5-1 and TRBJ1-2; D not certain. The germline gives CDR1 SGHRS, CDR2 YFSETQ. V was pared by 0 bases and J by 8 bases, with 8 bases between. The CDR3 has 12 residues. In DNA, the CDR3 is TGCGCCAGCAGCTTGGACAGCCACGGCTACACCTTC. Encoded protein: CASSLDSHGYTF.

This clone was seen just once. This chain links TRBV19 with TRBJ2-1; D is unclear. CDR3 length: 13 amino acids. The germline V and J ends were trimmed by 4 bases and 9 bases, with 13 bases remaining between them. Germline V gene lookup returns CDR1 LNHDA and CDR2 SQIVND (reference sequence). The CDR3 DNA reads as TGTGCCAGTAGTAAGACTCCTTCTACTGAGCAGTTCTTC. This translates into CASSKTPSTEQFF.

CDR3 in DNA: TGTGCCACCAGTGAATGGGGGGGCAATGAGCAGTTCTTC. Protein sequence: CATSEWGGNEQFF. This sequence joins TRBV24-1 and TRBJ2-1; 7 nucleotides agree with TRBD2. The germline CDR1 and CDR2 sequences are KGHDR and SFDVKD. The CDR3 is 13 amino acids. Losses at the gene ends were 4 bases for V and 6 bases for J; bases not matched to a gene: 2.

This chain connects TRBV27 to TRBJ1-6; D remains ambiguous. Germline values: CDR1 MNHEY, CDR2 SMNVEV (reference sequence). The CDR3 consists of 13 residues. Trimming removed 6 bases at V and 9 bases at J, with 12 bases between. CDR3 in amino acids: CASSHGFSSPLHF. The CDR3 DNA is TGTGCCAGCAGCCACGGGTTCAGTTCACCCCTCCACTTT.

The chain recombines TRBV10-1 with TRBJ1-1, with 7 bases matching TRBD1. The germline V gene encodes CDR1 WNHNN and CDR2 SYGVQD (reference sequence). CDR3 length: 12 amino acids. J gave up 7 bases and V 10 bases, and 9 bases lay outside the gene matches. In DNA form, the CDR3 reads TGCGCCACCGCCGGACAGGCGGGTGAAGCTTTCTTT. This gives the protein CATAGQAGEAFF.

The chain carries TRBV5-6 and TRBJ1-4; 9 nucleotides line up with TRBD1. With 3 bases clipped from V and 5 bases from J, the junction kept 2 bases outside the gene matches. The CDR3 has 14 amino acids. The germline CDR1 and CDR2 sequences are SGHDT and YYEEEE. In nucleotides, the CDR3 is TGTGCCAGCAGCTACGGGACAGGGAATGAAAAACTGTTTTTT. It specifies CASSYGTGNEKLFF. The whole variable domain, remainder taken from reference TRBV5-6 and TRBJ1-4, is DAGVTQSPTHLIKTRGQQVTLRCSPKSGHDTVSWYQQALGQGPQFIFQYYEEEERQRGNFPDRFSGHQFPNYSSELNVNALLLGDSALYLCASSYGTGNEKLFFGSGTQLSVL.

This clone was observed a few times. The V and J genes are TRBV6-1 and TRBJ2-7; 7 bases fit TRBD2. The CDR3 totals 14 residues. The germline V gene encodes CDR1 MNHNS and CDR2 SASEGT. The ends lost 2 bases at V and 3 bases at J; junction bases unmatched: 4. CDR3 protein: CASSEQGGGYEQYF. The CDR3 bases are TGTGCCAGCAGTGAACAGGGCGGGGGCTACGAGCAGTACTTC.

This chain connects TRBV5-4 to TRBJ2-1; D remains unclear. The germline gives CDR1 SGHNT, CDR2 YYREEE (reference sequence). V was trimmed by 0 bases and J by 2 bases, leaving 9 bases between them. The CDR3 loop spans 15 amino acids. CDR3 coding DNA: TGTGCCAGCAGCTTGGAGGCAGGAACCTACAATGAGCAGTTCTTC. Translated: CASSLEAGTYNEQFF. The full variable domain, rest sourced from reference TRBV5-4 and TRBJ2-1, is ETGVTQSPTHLIKTRGQQVTLRCSSQSGHNTVSWYQQALGQGPQFIFQYYREEENGRGNFPPRFSGLQFPNYSSELNVNALELDDSALYLCASSLEAGTYNEQFFGPGTRLTVL.

V usage is TRBV11-1 and J usage is TRBJ2-5; 8 nucleotides agree with TRBD1. The CDR3 is 15 residues long. Germline CDR1 reads SGHAT; CDR2 reads FQDESV (reference sequence). With 5 bases clipped from V and 2 bases from J, the junction kept 7 bases outside the gene matches. CDR3 residues: CASSRGTGNQETQYF. The CDR3 DNA sequence: TGTGCCAGCAGCCGGGGGACAGGTAATCAAGAGACCCAGTACTTC.

The sample holds one count of this clone. This chain links TRBV10-1 with TRBJ1-2; the D gene is possibly TRBD1 (6 bases). The CDR3 runs to 14 residues. Looked up from germline, CDR1 is WNHNN and CDR2 is SYGVQD (reference sequence). V was trimmed by 8 bases and J by 2 bases, leaving 15 bases between them. DNA for the CDR3: TGCGCCAGCTGCGCGAATGGACAGAACTATGGCTACACCTTC. This gives the protein CASCANGQNYGYTF.